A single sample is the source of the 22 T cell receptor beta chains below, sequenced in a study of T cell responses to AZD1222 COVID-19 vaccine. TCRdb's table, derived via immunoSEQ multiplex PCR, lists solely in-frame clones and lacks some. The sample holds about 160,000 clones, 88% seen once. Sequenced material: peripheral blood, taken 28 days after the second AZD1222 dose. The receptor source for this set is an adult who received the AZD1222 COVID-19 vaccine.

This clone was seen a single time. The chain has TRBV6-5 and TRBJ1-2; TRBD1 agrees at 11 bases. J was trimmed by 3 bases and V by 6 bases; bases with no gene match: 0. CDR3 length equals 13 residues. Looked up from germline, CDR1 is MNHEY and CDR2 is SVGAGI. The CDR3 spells CASRGQGDYGYTF. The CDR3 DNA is TGTGCCAGCAGGGGACAGGGGGACTATGGCTACACCTTC.

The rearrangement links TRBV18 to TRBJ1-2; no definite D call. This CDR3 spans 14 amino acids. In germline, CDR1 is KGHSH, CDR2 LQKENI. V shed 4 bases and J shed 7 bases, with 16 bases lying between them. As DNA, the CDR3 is TGTGCCAGCTCACAGGACCGACTACGCGGTGGCTACACCTTC. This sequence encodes CASSQDRLRGGYTF.

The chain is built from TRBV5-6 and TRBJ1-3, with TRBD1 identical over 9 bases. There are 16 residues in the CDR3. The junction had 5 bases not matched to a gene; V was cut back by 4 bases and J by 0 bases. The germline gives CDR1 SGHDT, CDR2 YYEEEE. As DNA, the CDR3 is TGTGCCAGCAGCGGACAGGGGATATCCTCTGGAAACACCATATATTTT. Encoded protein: CASSGQGISSGNTIYF. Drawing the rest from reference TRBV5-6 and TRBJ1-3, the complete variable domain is DAGVTQSPTHLIKTRGQQVTLRCSPKSGHDTVSWYQQALGQGPQFIFQYYEEEERQRGNFPDRFSGHQFPNYSSELNVNALLLGDSALYLCASSGQGISSGNTIYFGEGSWLTVV.

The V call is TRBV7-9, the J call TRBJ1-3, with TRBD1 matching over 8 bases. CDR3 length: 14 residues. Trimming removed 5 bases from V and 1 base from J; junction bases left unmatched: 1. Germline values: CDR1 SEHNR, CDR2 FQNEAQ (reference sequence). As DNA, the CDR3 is TGTGCCAGCAGCGGACAGGGTTCTGGAAACACCATATATTTT. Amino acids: CASSGQGSGNTIYF. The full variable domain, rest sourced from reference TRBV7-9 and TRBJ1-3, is DTGVSQNPRHKITKRGQNVTFRCDPISEHNRLYWYRQTLGQGPEFLTYFQNEAQLEKSRLLSDRFSAERPKGSFSTLEIQRTEQGDSAMYLCASSGQGSGNTIYFGEGSWLTVV.

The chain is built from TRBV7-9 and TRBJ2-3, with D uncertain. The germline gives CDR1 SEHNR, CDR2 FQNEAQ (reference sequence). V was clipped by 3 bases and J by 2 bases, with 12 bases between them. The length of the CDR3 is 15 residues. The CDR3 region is CASSFYRPDTDTQYF. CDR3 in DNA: TGTGCCAGCAGCTTTTACCGACCTGACACAGATACGCAGTATTTT.

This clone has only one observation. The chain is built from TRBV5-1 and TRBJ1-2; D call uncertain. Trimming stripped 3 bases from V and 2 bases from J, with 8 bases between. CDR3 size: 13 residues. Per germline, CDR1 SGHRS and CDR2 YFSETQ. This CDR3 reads CASSSDGNYGYTF. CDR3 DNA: TGCGCCAGCAGCTCCGACGGGAACTATGGCTACACCTTC.

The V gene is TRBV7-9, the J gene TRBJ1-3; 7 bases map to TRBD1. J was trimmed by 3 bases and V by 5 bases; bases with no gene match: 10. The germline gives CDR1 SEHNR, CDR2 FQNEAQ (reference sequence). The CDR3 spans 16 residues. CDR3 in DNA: TGTGCCAGCAGCCCCCGCACAGGGGTTAATGGAAACACCATATATTTT. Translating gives CASSPRTGVNGNTIYF.

CDR3 loop: CASSRDRDRKHQPQHF. DNA for the CDR3: TGTGCCAGCAGCCGCGACCGGGACAGGAAACATCAGCCCCAGCATTTT. V is TRBV7-9 and J is TRBJ1-5; 8 bases match TRBD1. This CDR3 is built from 16 residues. Germline lookup yields CDR1 SEHNR and CDR2 FQNEAQ (reference sequence). V gave up 5 bases and J gave up 5 bases; unmatched junction bases: 11. Drawing the rest from reference TRBV7-9 and TRBJ1-5, the complete variable domain is DTGVSQNPRHKITKRGQNVTFRCDPISEHNRLYWYRQTLGQGPEFLTYFQNEAQLEKSRLLSDRFSAERPKGSFSTLEIQRTEQGDSAMYLCASSRDRDRKHQPQHFGDGTRLSIL.

CDR3 protein: CASSQSEGRDYGYTF. For the CDR3, the DNA is TGCGCCAGCAGCCAGTCCGAAGGCAGAGACTATGGCTACACCTTC. The chain joins TRBV4-1 to TRBJ1-2; D not resolved. CDR3 length: 15 amino acids. Per the germline V gene, CDR1 is MGHRA and CDR2 is YSYEKL. Trimming took 3 bases from V and 3 from J, leaving 14 bases between them.

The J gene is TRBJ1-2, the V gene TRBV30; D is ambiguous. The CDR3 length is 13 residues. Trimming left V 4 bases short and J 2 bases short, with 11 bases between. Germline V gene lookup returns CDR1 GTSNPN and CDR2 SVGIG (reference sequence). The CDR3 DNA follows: TGTGCCTGGAACATCGGCGGGAACTATGGCTACACCTTC. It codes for CAWNIGGNYGYTF.

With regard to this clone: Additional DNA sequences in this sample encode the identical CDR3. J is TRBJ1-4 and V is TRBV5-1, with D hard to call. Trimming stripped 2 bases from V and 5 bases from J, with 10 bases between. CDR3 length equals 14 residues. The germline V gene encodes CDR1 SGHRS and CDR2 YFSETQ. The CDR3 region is CASSLGRENEKLFF. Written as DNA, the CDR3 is TGCGCCAGCAGCTTAGGCAGAGAAAATGAAAAACTGTTTTTT.

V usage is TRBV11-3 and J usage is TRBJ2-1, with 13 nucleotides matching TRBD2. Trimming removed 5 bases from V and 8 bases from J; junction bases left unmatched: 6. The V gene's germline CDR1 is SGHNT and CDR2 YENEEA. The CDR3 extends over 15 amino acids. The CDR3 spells CASSPTSGGAYEQFF. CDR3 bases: TGTGCCAGCAGCCCCACTAGCGGGGGGGCCTATGAGCAGTTCTTC.

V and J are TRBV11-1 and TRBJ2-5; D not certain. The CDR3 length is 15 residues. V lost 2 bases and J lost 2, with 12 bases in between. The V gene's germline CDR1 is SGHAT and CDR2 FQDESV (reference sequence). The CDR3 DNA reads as TGTGCCAGCAGCTTACCTCGGGCGGTTCAAGAGACCCAGTACTTC. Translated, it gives CASSLPRAVQETQYF.

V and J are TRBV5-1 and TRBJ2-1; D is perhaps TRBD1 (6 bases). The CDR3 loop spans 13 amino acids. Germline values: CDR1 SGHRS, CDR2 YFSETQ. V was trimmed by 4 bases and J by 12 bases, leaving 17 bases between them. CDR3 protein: CASSQLDSSGQFF. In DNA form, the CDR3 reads TGCGCCAGCAGCCAGTTGGACAGTTCGGGGCAGTTCTTC.

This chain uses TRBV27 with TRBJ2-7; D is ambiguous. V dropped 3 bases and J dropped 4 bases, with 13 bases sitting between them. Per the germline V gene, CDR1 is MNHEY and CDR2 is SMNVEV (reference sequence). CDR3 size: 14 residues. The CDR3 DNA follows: TGTGCCAGCAGTTTGTACGGCATCGGGTACGAGCAGTACTTC. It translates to CASSLYGIGYEQYF.

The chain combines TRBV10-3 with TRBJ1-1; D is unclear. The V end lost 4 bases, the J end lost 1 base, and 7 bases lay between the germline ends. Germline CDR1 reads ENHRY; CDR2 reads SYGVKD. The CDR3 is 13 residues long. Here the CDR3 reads CAISVSGNTEAFF. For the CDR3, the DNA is TGTGCCATCAGTGTATCCGGGAACACTGAAGCTTTCTTT.

The CDR3 is CASSLAGGAGYTF. The CDR3 DNA is TGTGCCAGCAGCTTAGCTGGGGGCGCGGGCTACACCTTC. The chain uses TRBV11-3 and TRBJ1-2; D is perhaps TRBD1 (6 bases). This CDR3 has 13 residues. Germline V gene lookup returns CDR1 SGHNT and CDR2 YENEEA. V was trimmed by 1 base and J by 8 bases, leaving 11 bases between them. Looking up the rest from reference TRBV11-3 and TRBJ1-2 gives the full variable domain: EAGVVQSPRYKIIEKKQPVAFWCNPISGHNTLYWYLQNLGQGPELLIRYENEEAVDDSQLPKDRFSAERLKGVDSTLKIQPAELGDSAVYLCASSLAGGAGYTFGSGTRLTVV.

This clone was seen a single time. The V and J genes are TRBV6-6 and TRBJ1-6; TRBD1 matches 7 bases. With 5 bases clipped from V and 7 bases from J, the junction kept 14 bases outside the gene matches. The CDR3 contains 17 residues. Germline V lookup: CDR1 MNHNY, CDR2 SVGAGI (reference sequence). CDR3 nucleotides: TGTGCCAGCAGTCCCAACCTTCCGGGGACAGCGAATTCACCCCTCCACTTT. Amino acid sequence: CASSPNLPGTANSPLHF.

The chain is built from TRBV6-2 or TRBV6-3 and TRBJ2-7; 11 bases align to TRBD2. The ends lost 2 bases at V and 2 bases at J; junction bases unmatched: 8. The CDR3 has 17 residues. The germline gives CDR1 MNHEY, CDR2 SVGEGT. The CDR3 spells CASSYEGLAGGTYEQYF. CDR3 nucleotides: TGTGCCAGCAGTTACGAAGGCCTAGCGGGGGGTACCTACGAGCAGTACTTC.

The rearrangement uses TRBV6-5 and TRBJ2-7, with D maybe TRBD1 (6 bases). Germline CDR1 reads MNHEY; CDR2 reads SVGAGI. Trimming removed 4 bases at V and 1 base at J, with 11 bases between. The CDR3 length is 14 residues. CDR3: CASSSMDSSYEQYF. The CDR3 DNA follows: TGTGCCAGCAGTTCCATGGACAGTTCCTACGAGCAGTACTTC.

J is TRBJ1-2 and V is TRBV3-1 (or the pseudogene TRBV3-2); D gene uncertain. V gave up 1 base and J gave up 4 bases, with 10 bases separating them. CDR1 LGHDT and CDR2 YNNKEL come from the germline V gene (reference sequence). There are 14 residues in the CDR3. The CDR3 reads CASSQVGRTYGYTF. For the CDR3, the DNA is TGTGCCAGCAGCCAAGTTGGCAGGACCTATGGCTACACCTTC.

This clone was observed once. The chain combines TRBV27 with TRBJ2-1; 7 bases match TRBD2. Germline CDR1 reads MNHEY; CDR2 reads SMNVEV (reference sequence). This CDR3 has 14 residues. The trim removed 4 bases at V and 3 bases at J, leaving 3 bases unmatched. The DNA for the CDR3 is TGTGCCAGCAGTTCCCCGGGAGGCTACAATGAGCAGTTCTTC. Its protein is CASSSPGGYNEQFF.